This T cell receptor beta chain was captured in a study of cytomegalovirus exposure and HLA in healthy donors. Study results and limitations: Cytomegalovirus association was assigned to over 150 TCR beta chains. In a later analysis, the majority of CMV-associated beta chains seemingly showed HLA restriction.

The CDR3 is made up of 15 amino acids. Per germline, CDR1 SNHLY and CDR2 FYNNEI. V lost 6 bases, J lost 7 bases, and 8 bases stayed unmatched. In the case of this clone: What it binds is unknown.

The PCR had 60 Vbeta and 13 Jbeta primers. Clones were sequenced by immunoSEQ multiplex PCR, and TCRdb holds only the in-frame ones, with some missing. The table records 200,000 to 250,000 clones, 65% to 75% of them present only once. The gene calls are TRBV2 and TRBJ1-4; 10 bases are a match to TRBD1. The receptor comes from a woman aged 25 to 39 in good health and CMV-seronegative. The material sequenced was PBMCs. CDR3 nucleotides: TGTGCCAGCAGAGCTGACAGGGGGCGAGGTGAAAAACTGTTTTTT. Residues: CASRADRGRGEKLFF.